Listed here is a single T cell receptor (beta chain). As yet, its antigen is unknown. Primers included in the PCR were 60 Vbeta and 13 Jbeta primers. Assay used: immunoSEQ multiplex PCR; TCRdb lists only in-frame clones, some missing. This table has some 120,000 clones, less than 85% appearing once. This CDR3 has 15 residues. Trimming cost V 5 bases and J 0 bases, with 13 bases left between them. Germline CDR1 and CDR2: LNHDA and SQIVND (reference sequence). This record belongs to a study of cytomegalovirus exposure and HLA in healthy donors. Study-level findings and limits: Cytomegalovirus-associated TCR beta chains were listed, numbering 150 to 200. In an earlier analysis, most TCR beta V segments were productive about 87% or about 30% of the time.

The source material was PBMCs. The chain recombines TRBV19 with TRBJ1-1, with a weak D call TRBD1 (5 bases). The TCR was taken from a woman aged 40-49 years in good health and CMV-seronegative. CDR3 protein: CASSGPGGLNTEAFF. For the CDR3, the DNA is TGTGCCAGTAGTGGGCCCGGGGGATTGAACACTGAAGCTTTCTTT.